Sequencing of this TCR beta chain was carried out in a study of PD-1 blockade in mismatch repair-deficient tumors. Study-level information: Enrolled about 2012-2016, patients had progressing, pretreated mismatch repair-deficient cancers of more than ten types. Study results and caveats: After pembrolizumab, tumor-resident clones rose rapidly, then generally contracted before radiologic responses.

Trimming took 5 bases from V and 4 from J, leaving 8 bases between them. CDR1 and CDR2 from the germline V gene are ENHRY and SYGVKD. The CDR3 runs to 13 residues. Data came from immunoSEQ multiplex PCR; TCRdb stores just in-frame clones and leaves some out. The sample consists of some 17,000 clones, about 80% of them appearing once. On this clone itself: Its antigen is not known.

The chain links TRBV10-3 to TRBJ2-2; possibly TRBD1 for D (5 bases). This sequence was found in an adult with mismatch repair-deficient cancer. Source: PBMCs, taken 22 weeks after starting pembrolizumab. DNA for the CDR3: TGTGCCATCAGTCTCACAGGCACCGGGGAGCTGTTTTTT. Its translation: CAISLTGTGELFF.